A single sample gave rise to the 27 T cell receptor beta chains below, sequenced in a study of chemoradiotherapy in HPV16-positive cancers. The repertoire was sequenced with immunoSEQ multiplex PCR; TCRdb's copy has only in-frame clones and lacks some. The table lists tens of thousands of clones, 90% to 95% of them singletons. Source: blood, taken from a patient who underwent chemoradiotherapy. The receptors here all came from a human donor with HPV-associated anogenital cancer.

CDR3 in DNA: TGTGCCAGCTCAAGGCAGAATAGCAATCAGCCCCAGCATTTT. It is translated as CASSRQNSNQPQHF. The chain joins TRBV2 to TRBJ1-5, with unresolved D. This CDR3 region has 14 residues. Looked up from germline, CDR1 is SNHLY and CDR2 is FYNNEI. V was pared by 8 bases and J by 0 bases, with 11 bases between.

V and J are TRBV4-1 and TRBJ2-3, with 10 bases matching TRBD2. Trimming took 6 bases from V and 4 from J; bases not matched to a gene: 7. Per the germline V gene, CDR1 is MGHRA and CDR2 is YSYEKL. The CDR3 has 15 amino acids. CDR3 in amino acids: CASRPGLAVADTQYF. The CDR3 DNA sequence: TGCGCCAGCAGGCCCGGACTAGCGGTAGCAGATACGCAGTATTTT.

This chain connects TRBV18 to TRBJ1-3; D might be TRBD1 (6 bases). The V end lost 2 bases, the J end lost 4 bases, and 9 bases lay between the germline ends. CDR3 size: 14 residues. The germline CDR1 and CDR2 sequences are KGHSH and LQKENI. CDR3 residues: CASSPGTSGNTIYF. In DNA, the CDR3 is TGTGCCAGCTCACCAGGGACATCAGGAAACACCATATATTTT.

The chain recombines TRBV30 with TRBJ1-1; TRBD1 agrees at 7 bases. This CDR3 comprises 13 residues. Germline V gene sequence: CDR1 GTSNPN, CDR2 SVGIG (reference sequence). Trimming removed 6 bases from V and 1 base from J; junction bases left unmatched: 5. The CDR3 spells CACAGQTNTEAFF. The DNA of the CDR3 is TGTGCCTGTGCGGGACAGACGAACACTGAAGCTTTCTTT.

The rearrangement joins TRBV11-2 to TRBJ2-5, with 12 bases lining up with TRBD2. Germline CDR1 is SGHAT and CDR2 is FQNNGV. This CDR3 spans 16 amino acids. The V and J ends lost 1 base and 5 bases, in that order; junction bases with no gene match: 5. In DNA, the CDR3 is TGTGCCAGCAGCTTAGGACTAGCGGGAGTGGGGGAGACCCAGTACTTC. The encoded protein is CASSLGLAGVGETQYF.

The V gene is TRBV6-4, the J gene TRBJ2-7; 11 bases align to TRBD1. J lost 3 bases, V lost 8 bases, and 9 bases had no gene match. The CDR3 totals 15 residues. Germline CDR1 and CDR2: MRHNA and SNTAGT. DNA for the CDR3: TGTGCCAGCCCCACACCGGGACAGGGGGGCTACGAGCAGTACTTC. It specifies CASPTPGQGGYEQYF.

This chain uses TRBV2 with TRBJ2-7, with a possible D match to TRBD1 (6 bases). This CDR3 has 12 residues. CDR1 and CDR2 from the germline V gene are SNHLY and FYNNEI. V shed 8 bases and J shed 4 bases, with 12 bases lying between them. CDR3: CASGGNQYEQYF. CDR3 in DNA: TGTGCCAGCGGGGGCAATCAGTACGAGCAGTACTTC.

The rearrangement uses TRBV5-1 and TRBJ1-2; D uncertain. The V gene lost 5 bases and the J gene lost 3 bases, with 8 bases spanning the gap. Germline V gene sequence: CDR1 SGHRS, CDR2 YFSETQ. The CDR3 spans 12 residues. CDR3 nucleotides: TGCGCCAGCAGGGACGGTCACTATGGCTACACCTTC. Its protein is CASRDGHYGYTF.

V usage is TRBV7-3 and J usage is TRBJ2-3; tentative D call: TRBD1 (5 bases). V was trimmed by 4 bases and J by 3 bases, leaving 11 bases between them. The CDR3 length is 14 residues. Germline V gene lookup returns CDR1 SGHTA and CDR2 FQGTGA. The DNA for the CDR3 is TGTGCCAGCAGCTCATATACAGGAACAGATACGCAGTATTTT. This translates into CASSSYTGTDTQYF.

The CDR3 loop is CAISESGGQAVQPQHF. Written as DNA, the CDR3 is TGTGCCATCAGTGAGTCTGGAGGACAGGCGGTACAGCCCCAGCATTTT. The rearrangement links TRBV10-3 to TRBJ1-5; TRBD1 matches at 7 bases. The CDR3 is 16 amino acids. V gave up 0 bases and J gave up 7 bases; unmatched junction bases: 9. Germline V CDR1 and CDR2: ENHRY, SYGVKD.

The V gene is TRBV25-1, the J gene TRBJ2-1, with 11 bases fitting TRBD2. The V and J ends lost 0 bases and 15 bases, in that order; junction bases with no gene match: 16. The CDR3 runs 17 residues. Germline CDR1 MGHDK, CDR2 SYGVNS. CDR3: CASSEYGSELAGGQLFF. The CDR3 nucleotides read TGTGCCAGCAGTGAATATGGGAGTGAGCTAGCGGGAGGTCAACTGTTCTTC. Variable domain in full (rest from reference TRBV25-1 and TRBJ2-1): EADIYQTPRYLVIGTGKKITLECSQTMGHDKMYWYQQDPGMELHLIHYSYGVNSTEKGDLSSESTVSRIRTEHFPLTLESARPSHTSQYLCASSEYGSELAGGQLFFGPGTRLTVL.

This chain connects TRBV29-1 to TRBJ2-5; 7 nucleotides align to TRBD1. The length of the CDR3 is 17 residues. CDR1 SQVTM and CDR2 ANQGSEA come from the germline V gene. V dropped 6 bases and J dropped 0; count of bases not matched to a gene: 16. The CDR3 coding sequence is TGCAGCGTGAGAGGGACAGTCCGGACCCGTTACCAAGAGACCCAGTACTTC. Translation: CSVRGTVRTRYQETQYF.

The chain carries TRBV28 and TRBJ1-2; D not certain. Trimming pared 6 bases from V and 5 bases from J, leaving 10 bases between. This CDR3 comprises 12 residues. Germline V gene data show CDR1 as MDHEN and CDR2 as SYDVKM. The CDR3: CASRSRTYGYTF. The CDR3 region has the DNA TGTGCCAGCAGATCCCGGACGTATGGCTACACCTTC.

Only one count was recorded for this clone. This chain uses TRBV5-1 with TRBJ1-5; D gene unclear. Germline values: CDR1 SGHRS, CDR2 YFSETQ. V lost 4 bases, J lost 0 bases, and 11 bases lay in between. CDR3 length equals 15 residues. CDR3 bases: TGCGCCAGCAGCCTCAGCGGGTCTAGCAATCAGCCCCAGCATTTT. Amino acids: CASSLSGSSNQPQHF.

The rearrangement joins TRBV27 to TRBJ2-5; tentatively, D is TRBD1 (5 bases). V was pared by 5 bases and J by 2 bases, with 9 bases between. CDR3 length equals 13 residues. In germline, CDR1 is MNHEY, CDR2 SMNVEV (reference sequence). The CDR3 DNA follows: TGTGCCAGCAGTCCTAGGACACAAGAGACCCAGTACTTC. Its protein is CASSPRTQETQYF.

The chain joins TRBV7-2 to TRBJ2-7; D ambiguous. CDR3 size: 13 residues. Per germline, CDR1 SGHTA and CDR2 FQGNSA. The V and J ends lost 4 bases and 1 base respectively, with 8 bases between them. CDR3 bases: TGTGCCAGCAGCTCCGGACCGTCCTACGAGCAGTACTTC. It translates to CASSSGPSYEQYF.

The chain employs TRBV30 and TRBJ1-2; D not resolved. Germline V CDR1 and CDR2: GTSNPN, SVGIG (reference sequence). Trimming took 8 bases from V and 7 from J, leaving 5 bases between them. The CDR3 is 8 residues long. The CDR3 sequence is CAGGGYTF. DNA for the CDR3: TGTGCCGGCGGTGGCTACACCTTC.

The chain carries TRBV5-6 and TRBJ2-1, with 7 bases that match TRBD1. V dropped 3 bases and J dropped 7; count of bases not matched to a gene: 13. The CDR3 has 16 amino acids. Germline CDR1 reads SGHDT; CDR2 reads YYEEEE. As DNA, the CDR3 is TGTGCCAGCAGCTCCCCCCCCACGGACAGGTCGAATGAGCAGTTCTTC. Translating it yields CASSSPPTDRSNEQFF.

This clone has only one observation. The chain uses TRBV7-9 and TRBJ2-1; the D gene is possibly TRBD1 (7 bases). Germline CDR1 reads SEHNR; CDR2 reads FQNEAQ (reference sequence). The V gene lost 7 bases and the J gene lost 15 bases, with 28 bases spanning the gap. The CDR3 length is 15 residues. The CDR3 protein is CASTTPGGTNRGLFF. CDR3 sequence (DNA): TGTGCCAGCACCACCCCTGGGGGGACCAACAGGGGCTTGTTCTTC. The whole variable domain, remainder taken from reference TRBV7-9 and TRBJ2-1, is DTGVSQNPRHKITKRGQNVTFRCDPISEHNRLYWYRQTLGQGPEFLTYFQNEAQLEKSRLLSDRFSAERPKGSFSTLEIQRTEQGDSAMYLCASTTPGGTNRGLFFGPGTRLTVL.

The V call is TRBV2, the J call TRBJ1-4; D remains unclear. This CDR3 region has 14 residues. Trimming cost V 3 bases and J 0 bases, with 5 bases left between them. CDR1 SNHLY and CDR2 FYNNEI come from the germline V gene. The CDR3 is CASSDSTTNEKLFF. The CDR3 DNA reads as TGTGCCAGCAGTGATAGCACAACTAATGAAAAACTGTTTTTT.

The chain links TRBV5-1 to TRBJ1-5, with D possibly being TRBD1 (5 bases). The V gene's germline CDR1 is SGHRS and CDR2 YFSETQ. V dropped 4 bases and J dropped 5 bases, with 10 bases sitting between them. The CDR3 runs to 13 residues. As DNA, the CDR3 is TGCGCCAGCAGCCCGGGGGGATATCAGCCCCAGCATTTT. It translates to CASSPGGYQPQHF.

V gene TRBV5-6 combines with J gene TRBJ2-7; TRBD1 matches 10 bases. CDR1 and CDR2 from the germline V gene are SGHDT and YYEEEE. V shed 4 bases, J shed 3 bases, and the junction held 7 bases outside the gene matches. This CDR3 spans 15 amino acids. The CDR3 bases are TGTGCCAGCAGCGGAAGAGGGACAGGGGACTACGAGCAGTACTTC. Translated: CASSGRGTGDYEQYF.

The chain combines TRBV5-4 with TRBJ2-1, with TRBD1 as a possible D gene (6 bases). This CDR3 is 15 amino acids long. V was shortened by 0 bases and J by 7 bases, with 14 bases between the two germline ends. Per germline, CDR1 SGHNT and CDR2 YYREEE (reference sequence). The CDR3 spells CASSLDRAFRNEQFF. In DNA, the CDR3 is TGTGCCAGCAGCTTGGACAGGGCCTTCAGGAATGAGCAGTTCTTC.

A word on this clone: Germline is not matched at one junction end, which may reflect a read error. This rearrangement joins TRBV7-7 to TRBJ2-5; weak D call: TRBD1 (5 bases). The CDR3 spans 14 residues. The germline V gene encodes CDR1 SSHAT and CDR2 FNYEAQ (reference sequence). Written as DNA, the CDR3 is TGTGCTAGCAGCTTAGCAGGGAACCAAGAGACCCAGTACTTC. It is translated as CASSLAGNQETQYF. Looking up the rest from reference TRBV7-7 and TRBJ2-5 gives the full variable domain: GAGVSQSPRYKVTKRGQDVTLRCDPISSHATLYWYQQALGQGPEFLTYFNYEAQPDKSGLPSDRFSAERPEGSISTLTIQRTEQRDSAMYRCASSLAGNQETQYFGPGTRLLVL.

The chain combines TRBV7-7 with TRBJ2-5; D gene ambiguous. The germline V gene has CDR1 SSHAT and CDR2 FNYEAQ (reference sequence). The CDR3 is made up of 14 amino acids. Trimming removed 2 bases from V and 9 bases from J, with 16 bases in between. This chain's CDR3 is CASSLRVADVPQYF. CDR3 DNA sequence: TGTGCCAGCAGCTTACGAGTCGCCGACGTCCCCCAGTACTTC. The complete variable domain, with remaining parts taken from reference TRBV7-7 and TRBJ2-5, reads GAGVSQSPRYKVTKRGQDVTLRCDPISSHATLYWYQQALGQGPEFLTYFNYEAQPDKSGLPSDRFSAERPEGSISTLTIQRTEQRDSAMYRCASSLRVADVPQYFGPGTRLLVL.

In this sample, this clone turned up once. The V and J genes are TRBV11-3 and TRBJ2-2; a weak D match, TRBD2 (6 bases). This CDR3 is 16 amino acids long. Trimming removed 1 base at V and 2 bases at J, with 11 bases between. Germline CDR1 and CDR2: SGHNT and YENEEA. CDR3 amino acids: CASSLGDLVNTGELFF. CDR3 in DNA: TGTGCCAGCAGCTTAGGGGACTTAGTCAACACCGGGGAGCTGTTTTTT.

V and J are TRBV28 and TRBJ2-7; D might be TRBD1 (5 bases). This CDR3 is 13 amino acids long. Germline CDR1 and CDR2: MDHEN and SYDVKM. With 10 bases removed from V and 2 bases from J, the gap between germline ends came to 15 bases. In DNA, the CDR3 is TGTGCCACCCGAGACAGAAGAACCTACGAGCAGTACTTC. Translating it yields CATRDRRTYEQYF. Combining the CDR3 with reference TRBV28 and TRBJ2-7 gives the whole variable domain DVKVTQSSRYLVKRTGEKVFLECVQDMDHENMFWYRQDPGLGLRLIYFSYDVKMKEKGDIPEGYSVSREKKERFSLILESASTNQTSMYLCATRDRRTYEQYFGPGTRLTVT.